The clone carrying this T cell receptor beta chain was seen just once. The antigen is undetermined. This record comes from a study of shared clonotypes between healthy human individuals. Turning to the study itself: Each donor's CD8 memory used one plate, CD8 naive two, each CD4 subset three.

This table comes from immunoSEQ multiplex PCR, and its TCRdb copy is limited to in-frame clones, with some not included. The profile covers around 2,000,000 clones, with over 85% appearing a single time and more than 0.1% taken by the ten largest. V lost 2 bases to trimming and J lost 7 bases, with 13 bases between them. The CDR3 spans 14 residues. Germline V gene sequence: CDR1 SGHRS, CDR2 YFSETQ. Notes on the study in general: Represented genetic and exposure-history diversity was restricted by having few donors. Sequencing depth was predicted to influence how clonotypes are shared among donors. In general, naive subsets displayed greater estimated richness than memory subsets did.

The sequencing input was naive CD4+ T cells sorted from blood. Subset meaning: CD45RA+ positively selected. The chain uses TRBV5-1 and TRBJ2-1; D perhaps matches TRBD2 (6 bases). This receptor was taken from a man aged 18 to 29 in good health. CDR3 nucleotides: TGCGCCAGCAGCTTCAGCGGGCTTCCTAATGAGCAGTTCTTC. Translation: CASSFSGLPNEQFF.